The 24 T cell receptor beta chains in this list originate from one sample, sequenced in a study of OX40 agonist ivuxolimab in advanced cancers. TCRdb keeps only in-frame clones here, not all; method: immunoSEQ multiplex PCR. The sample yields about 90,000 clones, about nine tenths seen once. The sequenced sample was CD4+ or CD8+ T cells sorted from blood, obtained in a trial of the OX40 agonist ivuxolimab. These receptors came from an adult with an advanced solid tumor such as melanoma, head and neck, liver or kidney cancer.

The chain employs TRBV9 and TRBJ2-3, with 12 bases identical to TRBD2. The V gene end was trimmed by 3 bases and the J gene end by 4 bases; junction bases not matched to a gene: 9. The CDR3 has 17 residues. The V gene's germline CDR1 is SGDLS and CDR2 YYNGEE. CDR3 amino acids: CASSALRLAGAPDTQYF. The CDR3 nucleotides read TGTGCCAGCAGCGCCCTTAGACTAGCGGGAGCCCCAGATACGCAGTATTTT.

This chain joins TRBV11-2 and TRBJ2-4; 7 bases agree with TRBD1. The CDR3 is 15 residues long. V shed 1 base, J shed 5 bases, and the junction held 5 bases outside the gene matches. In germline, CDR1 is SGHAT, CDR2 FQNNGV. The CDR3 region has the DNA TGTGCCAGCAGCTTAGGGATCGACAGGGAAAACATTCAGTACTTC. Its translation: CASSLGIDRENIQYF. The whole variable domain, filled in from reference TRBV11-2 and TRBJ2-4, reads EAGVAQSPRYKIIEKRQSVAFWCNPISGHATLYWYQQILGQGPKLLIQFQNNGVVDDSQLPKDRFSAERLKGVDSTLKIQPAKLEDSAVYLCASSLGIDRENIQYFGAGTRLSVL.

The CDR3 coding sequence is TGTGCCAGCAGCTGGGAGGGGGGATTTACTGAAGCTTTCTTT. Protein product: CASSWEGGFTEAFF. This chain joins TRBV11-1 and TRBJ1-1; tentative D call: TRBD1 (6 bases). Trimming removed 4 bases from V and 5 bases from J, with 14 bases in between. The CDR3 runs 14 residues. Germline assignment: CDR1 SGHAT and CDR2 FQDESV (reference sequence).

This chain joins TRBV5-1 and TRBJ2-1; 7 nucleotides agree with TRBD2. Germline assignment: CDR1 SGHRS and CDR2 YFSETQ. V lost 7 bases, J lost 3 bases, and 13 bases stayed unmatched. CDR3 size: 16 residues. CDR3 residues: CASYPGHGGSYNEQFF. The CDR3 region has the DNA TGCGCCAGCTACCCGGGCCATGGCGGGAGCTACAATGAGCAGTTCTTC.

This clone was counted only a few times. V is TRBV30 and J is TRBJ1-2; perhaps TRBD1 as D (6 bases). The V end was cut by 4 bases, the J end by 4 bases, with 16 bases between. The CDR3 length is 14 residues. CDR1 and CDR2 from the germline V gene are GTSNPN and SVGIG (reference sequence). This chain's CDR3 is CAWTHYETGYGYTF. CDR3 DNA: TGTGCCTGGACTCACTACGAGACAGGCTATGGCTACACCTTC.

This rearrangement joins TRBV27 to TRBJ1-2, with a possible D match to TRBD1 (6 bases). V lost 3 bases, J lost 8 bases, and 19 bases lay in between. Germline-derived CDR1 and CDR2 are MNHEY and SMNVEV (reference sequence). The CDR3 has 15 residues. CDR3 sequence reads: CASSFIGAGVSGYTF. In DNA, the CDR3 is TGTGCCAGCAGTTTCATTGGGGCAGGGGTGTCCGGCTACACCTTC.

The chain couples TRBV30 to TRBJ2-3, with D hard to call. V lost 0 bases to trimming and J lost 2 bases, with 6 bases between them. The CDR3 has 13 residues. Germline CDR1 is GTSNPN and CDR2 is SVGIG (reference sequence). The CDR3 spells CAWSVGNTDTQYF. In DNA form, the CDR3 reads TGTGCCTGGAGTGTAGGCAACACAGATACGCAGTATTTT. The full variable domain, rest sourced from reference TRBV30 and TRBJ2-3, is SQTIHQWPATLVQPVGSPLSLECTVEGTSNPNLYWYRQAAGRGLQLLFYSVGIGQISSEVPQNLSASRPQDRQFILSSKKLLLSDSGFYLCAWSVGNTDTQYFGPGTRLTVL.

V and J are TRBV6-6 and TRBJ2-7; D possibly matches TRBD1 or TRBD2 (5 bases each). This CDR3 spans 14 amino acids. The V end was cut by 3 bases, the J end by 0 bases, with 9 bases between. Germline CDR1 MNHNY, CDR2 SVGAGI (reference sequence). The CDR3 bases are TGTGCCAGCAGTTATACCGGGACCTCCTACGAGCAGTACTTC. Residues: CASSYTGTSYEQYF.

CDR3 sequence (DNA): TGTGCCAGCAGTTTATGGGGCGGGAGTCAGGATGAGCAGTTCTTC. It yields the protein CASSLWGGSQDEQFF. The rearrangement uses TRBV28 and TRBJ2-1; 7 bases agree with TRBD2. CDR3 length: 15 amino acids. V shed 0 bases, J shed 8 bases, and the junction held 7 bases outside the gene matches. Germline V lookup: CDR1 MDHEN, CDR2 SYDVKM.

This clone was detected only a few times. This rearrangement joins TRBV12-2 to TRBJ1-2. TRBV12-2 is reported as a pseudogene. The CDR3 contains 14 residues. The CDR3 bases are TGTGCAAGTCGCGGCGGACGGGGAAACTATGGCTACACCTTC. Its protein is CASRGGRGNYGYTF.

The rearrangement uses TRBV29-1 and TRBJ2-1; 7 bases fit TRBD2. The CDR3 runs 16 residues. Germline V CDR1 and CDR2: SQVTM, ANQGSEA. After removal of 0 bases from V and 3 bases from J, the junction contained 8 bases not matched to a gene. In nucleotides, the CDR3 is TGCAGCGTTGAAGAGCGGGGGATTTTATTCTACAATGAGCAGTTCTTC. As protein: CSVEERGILFYNEQFF.

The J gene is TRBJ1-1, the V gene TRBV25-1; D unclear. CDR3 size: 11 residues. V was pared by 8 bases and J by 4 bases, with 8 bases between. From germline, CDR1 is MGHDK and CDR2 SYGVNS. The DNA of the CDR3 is TGTGCCAGCCACCGTGGCACTGAAGCTTTCTTT. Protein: CASHRGTEAFF.

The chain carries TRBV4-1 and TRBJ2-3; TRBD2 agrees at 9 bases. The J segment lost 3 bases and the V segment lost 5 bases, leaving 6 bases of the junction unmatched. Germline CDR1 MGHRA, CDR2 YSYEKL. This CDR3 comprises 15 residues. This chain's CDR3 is CASSGREGGTDTQYF. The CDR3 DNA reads TGCGCCAGCAGCGGGCGGGAGGGTGGGACAGATACGCAGTATTTT.

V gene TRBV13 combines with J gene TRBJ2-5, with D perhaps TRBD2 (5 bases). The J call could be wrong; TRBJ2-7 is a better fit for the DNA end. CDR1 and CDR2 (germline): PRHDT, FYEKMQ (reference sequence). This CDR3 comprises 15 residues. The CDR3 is CASSLGERSSYEQYF. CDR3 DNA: TGTGCCAGCAGCTTAGGGGAGCGGAGCTCCTACGAGCAGTACTTC.

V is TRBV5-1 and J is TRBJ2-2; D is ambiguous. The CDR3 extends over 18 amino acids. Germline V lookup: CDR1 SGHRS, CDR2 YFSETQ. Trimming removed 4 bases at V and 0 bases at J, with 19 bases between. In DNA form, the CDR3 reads TGCGCCAGCAGCCGCGGAAGTGAGAGCCGCGCGAACACCGGGGAGCTGTTTTTT. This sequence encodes CASSRGSESRANTGELFF. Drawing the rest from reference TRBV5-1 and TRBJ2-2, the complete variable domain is KAGVTQTPRYLIKTRGQQVTLSCSPISGHRSVSWYQQTPGQGLQFLFEYFSETQRNKGNFPGRFSGRQFSNSRSEMNVSTLELGDSALYLCASSRGSESRANTGELFFGEGSRLTVL.

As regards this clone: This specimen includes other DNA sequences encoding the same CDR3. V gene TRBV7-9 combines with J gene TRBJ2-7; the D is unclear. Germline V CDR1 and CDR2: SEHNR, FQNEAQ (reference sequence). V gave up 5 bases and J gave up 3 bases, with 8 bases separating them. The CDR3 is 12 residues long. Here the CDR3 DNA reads TGTGCCAGCAGCCGCCCAAGCTACGAGCAGTACTTC. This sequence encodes CASSRPSYEQYF.

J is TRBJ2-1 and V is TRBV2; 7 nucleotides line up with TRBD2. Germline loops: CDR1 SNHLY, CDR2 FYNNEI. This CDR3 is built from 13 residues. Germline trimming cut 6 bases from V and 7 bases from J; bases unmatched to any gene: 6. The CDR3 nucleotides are TGTGCCAGCAGGTACCAACTAGCGAATGAGCAGTTCTTC. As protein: CASRYQLANEQFF.

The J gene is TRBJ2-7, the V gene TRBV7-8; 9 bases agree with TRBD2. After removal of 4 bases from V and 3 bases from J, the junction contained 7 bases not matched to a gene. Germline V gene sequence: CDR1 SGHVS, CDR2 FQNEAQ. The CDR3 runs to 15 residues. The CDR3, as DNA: TGTGCCAGCAGCTCAATCCTAGCGGGAAGCTACGAGCAGTACTTC. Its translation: CASSSILAGSYEQYF.

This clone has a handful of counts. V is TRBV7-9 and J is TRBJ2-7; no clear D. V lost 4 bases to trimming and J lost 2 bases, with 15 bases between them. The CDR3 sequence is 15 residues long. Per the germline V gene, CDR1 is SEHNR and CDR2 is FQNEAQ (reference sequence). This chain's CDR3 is CASSSPSASPYEQYF. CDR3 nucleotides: TGTGCCAGCAGCTCCCCGTCGGCCTCTCCCTACGAGCAGTACTTC.

CDR3 sequence: CASSSGQGTYEQYF. The CDR3 region has the DNA TGCGCCAGCAGCTCGGGACAGGGGACCTACGAGCAGTACTTC. This chain uses TRBV5-1 with TRBJ2-7; 10 bases agree with TRBD1. CDR3 length equals 14 residues. Germline V gives CDR1 SGHRS, CDR2 YFSETQ. The trim removed 3 bases at V and 2 bases at J, leaving 2 bases unmatched.

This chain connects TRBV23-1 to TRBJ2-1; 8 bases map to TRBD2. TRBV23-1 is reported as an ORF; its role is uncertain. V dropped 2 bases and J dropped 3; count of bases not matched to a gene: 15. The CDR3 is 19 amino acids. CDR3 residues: CASSQTGQRERGNYNEQFF. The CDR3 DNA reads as TGCGCCAGCAGTCAAACGGGGCAGCGGGAGAGAGGAAACTACAATGAGCAGTTCTTC.

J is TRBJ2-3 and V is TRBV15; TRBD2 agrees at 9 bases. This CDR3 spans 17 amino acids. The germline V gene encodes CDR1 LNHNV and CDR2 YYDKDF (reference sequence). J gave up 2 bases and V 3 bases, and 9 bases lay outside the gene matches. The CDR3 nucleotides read TGTGCCACCAGCAGTACCAGGGCTAGCGGGACCACAGATACGCAGTATTTT. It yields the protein CATSSTRASGTTDTQYF.

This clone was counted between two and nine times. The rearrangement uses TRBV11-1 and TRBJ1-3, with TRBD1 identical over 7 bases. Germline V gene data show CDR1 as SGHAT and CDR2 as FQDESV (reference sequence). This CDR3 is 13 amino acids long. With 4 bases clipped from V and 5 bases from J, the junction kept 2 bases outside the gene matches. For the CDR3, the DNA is TGTGCCAGCAGCTGGGGACAGCGAAACACCATATATTTT. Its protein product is CASSWGQRNTIYF. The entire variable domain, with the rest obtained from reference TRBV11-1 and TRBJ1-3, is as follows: EAEVAQSPRYKITEKSQAVAFWCDPISGHATLYWYRQILGQGPELLVQFQDESVVDDSQLPKDRFSAERLKGVDSTLKIQPAELGDSAMYLCASSWGQRNTIYFGEGSWLTVV.

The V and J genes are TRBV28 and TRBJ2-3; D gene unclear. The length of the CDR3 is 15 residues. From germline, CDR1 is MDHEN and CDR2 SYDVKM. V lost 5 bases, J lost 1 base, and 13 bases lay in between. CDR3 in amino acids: CASSQRVGGTDTQYF. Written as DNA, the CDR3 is TGTGCCAGCAGTCAGCGAGTCGGAGGCACAGATACGCAGTATTTT.